The 10 T cell receptor beta chains below were found in one sample sequenced in a study of blood T cell repertoires in COVID-19. Assay: immunoSEQ multiplex PCR; the TCRdb copy retains only in-frame clones and omits some. The sample lists roughly 170,000 clones; 70% to 85% were seen once. The material sequenced was PBMCs or T cells enriched from blood (not recorded which). These receptors were collected from a man in his fifties who had recovered from COVID-19.

The V gene is TRBV21-1, the J gene TRBJ1-1; the tabulated D call, TRBD1, remains unverified against the DNA. TRBV21-1 is a documented pseudogene. CDR3 length: 14 residues. This chain's CDR3 is CASSTSDRDTEAFF. In nucleotides, the CDR3 is TGTGCCAGCAGCACGAGCGACAGGGACACTGAAGCTTTCTTT.

CDR3 region: CASSVATLGSTGELFF. CDR3 coding DNA: TGTGCCAGCAGCGTAGCTACCCTAGGCAGCACCGGGGAGCTGTTTTTT. The V call is TRBV9, the J call TRBJ2-2; D is undetermined. CDR1 and CDR2 from the germline V gene are SGDLS and YYNGEE. Trimming removed 0 bases from V and 4 bases from J, with 13 bases in between. There are 16 residues in the CDR3.

The chain links TRBV4-1 to TRBJ1-5; no reliable D call. The CDR3 length is 17 residues. Per germline, CDR1 MGHRA and CDR2 YSYEKL. V shed 0 bases and J shed 0 bases, with 12 bases lying between them. The CDR3 region has the DNA TGCGCCAGCAGCCAAGATTATCGGCGGAATAGCAATCAGCCCCAGCATTTT. Translated, it gives CASSQDYRRNSNQPQHF.

V gene TRBV6-2 or TRBV6-3 combines with J gene TRBJ2-2; 7 positions agree with TRBD2. This CDR3 is built from 20 residues. The germline gives CDR1 MNHEY, CDR2 SVGEGT. Trimming cost V 3 bases and J 5 bases; bases outside gene matches: 21. The CDR3, as DNA: TGTGCCAGCAGTTATTCCGAAAGCCGGGACTACTCAACGGGGACCGGGGAGCTGTTTTTT. Encoded protein: CASSYSESRDYSTGTGELFF.

This clone occurred a few times. The chain links TRBV5-1 to TRBJ2-5; D is unresolved. From germline, CDR1 is SGHRS and CDR2 YFSETQ. The CDR3 contains 14 residues. With 1 base removed from V and 0 bases from J, the gap between germline ends came to 7 bases. CDR3 amino acids: CASSLMQNQETQYF. CDR3 in DNA: TGCGCCAGCAGCTTGATGCAGAACCAAGAGACCCAGTACTTC.

The chain employs TRBV5-1 and TRBJ2-5; 10 nucleotides agree with TRBD1. Germline CDR1 and CDR2: SGHRS and YFSETQ. V lost 4 bases to trimming and J lost 5 bases; unmatched junction nucleotides: 11. The CDR3 is made up of 16 amino acids. The CDR3 spells CASSARRQGARETQYF. CDR3 coding DNA: TGCGCCAGCAGCGCTCGCCGACAGGGGGCGAGGGAGACCCAGTACTTC.

The chain links TRBV7-2 to TRBJ2-5, with 10 bases that match TRBD2. V lost 3 bases and J lost 4; bases outside the gene matches: 5. The germline CDR1 and CDR2 sequences are SGHTA and FQGNSA. The CDR3 consists of 15 residues. CDR3 amino acids: CASSLTSGGGETQYF. The CDR3 DNA reads as TGTGCCAGCAGCTTGACAAGCGGGGGGGGAGAGACCCAGTACTTC.

This chain joins TRBV27 and TRBJ2-3; 9 positions match TRBD1. Germline V gene lookup returns CDR1 MNHEY and CDR2 SMNVEV (reference sequence). CDR3 size: 16 residues. After removal of 4 bases from V and 2 bases from J, the junction contained 7 bases not matched to a gene. The CDR3 spells CASSSRDRVSTDTQYF. CDR3 DNA sequence: TGTGCCAGCAGTTCCCGGGACAGGGTCTCCACAGATACGCAGTATTTT.

The chain couples TRBV6-5 to TRBJ1-2; D is possibly TRBD1 (5 bases). CDR3 size: 12 residues. Germline lookup yields CDR1 MNHEY and CDR2 SVGAGI. Trimming left V 7 bases short and J 5 bases short, with 11 bases between. CDR3 coding DNA: TGTGCCAGCATCCAGGGCTCTTATGGCTACACCTTC. Its translation is CASIQGSYGYTF.

This chain joins TRBV11-2 and TRBJ2-1; 10 nucleotides line up with TRBD1. The CDR3 extends over 18 amino acids. Germline CDR1 SGHAT, CDR2 FQNNGV. The V segment lost 5 bases and the J segment 8 bases; nucleotides outside the gene matches: 18. As DNA, the CDR3 is TGTGCCAGCAGCGCACGGTGGGGAAGGGGACAGGGGAACGATGAGCAGTTCTTC. Amino acids: CASSARWGRGQGNDEQFF.